A single sample gave rise to the 20 T cell receptor beta chains below, sequenced in a study of shared clonotypes between healthy human individuals. The method was immunoSEQ multiplex PCR; TCRdb's version includes in-frame clones alone and lacks a portion of them. The sample yields approximately 500,000 clones, 95% to 97% seen once. The sample consisted of naive CD4+ T cells sorted from blood. Subset described: CD45RA+ positively selected. These receptors came from a woman in her 30s in good health.

The chain employs TRBV19 and TRBJ1-3, with 7 bases lining up with TRBD1. The germline V gene has CDR1 LNHDA and CDR2 SQIVND (reference sequence). Trimming at V came to 4 bases and at J to 4 bases, leaving 7 bases not matched to a gene. This CDR3 has 15 amino acids. The CDR3 region is CASSNDREAGNTIYF. The CDR3 DNA follows: TGTGCCAGTAGTAACGACAGGGAAGCCGGAAACACCATATATTTT.

V gene TRBV5-5 combines with J gene TRBJ2-7, with 9 nucleotides matching TRBD1. Germline V gene data show CDR1 as SGHKS and CDR2 as YYEKEE (reference sequence). V was clipped by 2 bases and J by 4 bases; unmatched bases: 7. The CDR3 has 15 amino acids. The CDR3 spells CASSFPGQGVYEQYF. In DNA form, the CDR3 reads TGTGCCAGCAGCTTCCCGGGACAGGGTGTGTACGAGCAGTACTTC.

This clone was seen only once. The chain is built from TRBV5-1 and TRBJ2-1, with 8 bases that match TRBD2. V trimming: 4 bases; J trimming: 4 bases; junction bases outside the gene matches: 10. The CDR3 extends over 16 amino acids. CDR1 is SGHRS, CDR2 YFSETQ, per germline. CDR3 in DNA: TGCGCCAGCAGCCCAACGCGGAGCGGGGGATACAATGAGCAGTTCTTC. Translating it yields CASSPTRSGGYNEQFF.

The rearrangement links TRBV5-1 to TRBJ2-4; a weak D match, TRBD2 (6 bases). CDR1 and CDR2 (germline): SGHRS, YFSETQ. This CDR3 is 18 amino acids long. V was shortened by 0 bases and J by 0 bases, with 16 bases between the two germline ends. In DNA, the CDR3 is TGCGCCAGCAGCTTGGAATGGGGACTGCCAGGAGCCAAAAACATTCAGTACTTC. Its translation: CASSLEWGLPGAKNIQYF.

The rearrangement uses TRBV18 and TRBJ2-7; 7 positions agree with TRBD1. Germline trimming cut 3 bases from V and 6 bases from J; bases unmatched to any gene: 11. The length of the CDR3 is 15 residues. Looked up from germline, CDR1 is KGHSH and CDR2 is LQKENI. CDR3 protein: CASSPGSDRVAEQYF. The CDR3 region has the DNA TGTGCCAGCTCACCTGGGAGTGACAGGGTGGCCGAGCAGTACTTC.

V gene TRBV4-1 combines with J gene TRBJ2-5; unclear D gene. TRBJ2-7 matches the DNA end more closely, so the J call is doubtful. Germline loops: CDR1 MGHRA, CDR2 YSYEKL. The CDR3 loop spans 11 amino acids. CDR3 region: CASSQGNEQYF. The CDR3 DNA reads as TGCGCCAGCAGCCAAGGGAACGAGCAGTACTTC.

This sequence joins TRBV30 and TRBJ1-4; 9 bases agree with TRBD1. The CDR3 consists of 14 residues. Germline V CDR1 and CDR2: GTSNPN, SVGIG (reference sequence). V lost 5 bases, J lost 13 bases, and 14 bases stayed unmatched. CDR3 bases: TGTGCCTGGGGGGACAGGGCCAAGCTCAGACGACTGTTTTTT. Amino acid sequence: CAWGDRAKLRRLFF.

This chain links TRBV7-8 with TRBJ1-3, with D hard to call. V gave up 6 bases and J gave up 2 bases, with 11 bases separating them. The CDR3 runs to 14 residues. Germline CDR1 SGHVS, CDR2 FQNEAQ. DNA of the CDR3: TGTGCCAGCAGGGGCAGAGGAACTGGAAACACCATATATTTT. It yields the protein CASRGRGTGNTIYF.

This chain links TRBV7-2 with TRBJ1-3; D unresolved. Germline CDR1 and CDR2: SGHTA and FQGNSA. The CDR3 covers 14 residues. Trimming pared 3 bases from V and 4 bases from J, leaving 10 bases between. The CDR3 region is CASSFARPGNTIYF. In nucleotides, the CDR3 is TGTGCCAGCAGCTTCGCCCGACCAGGAAACACCATATATTTT.

This rearrangement joins TRBV7-2 to TRBJ2-3; D call uncertain. Per germline, CDR1 SGHTA and CDR2 FQGNSA. The CDR3 length is 14 residues. V was cut by 5 bases and J by 6 bases, with 15 bases left in between. The CDR3 spells CASSLYALIDTQYF. The DNA for the CDR3 is TGTGCCAGCAGCCTATACGCCTTAATCGATACGCAGTATTTT. The full variable domain, its missing parts supplied by reference TRBV7-2 and TRBJ2-3, is GAGVSQSPSNKVTEKGKDVELRCDPISGHTALYWYRQSLGQGLEFLIYFQGNSAPDKSGLPSDRFSAERTGGSVSTLTIQRTQQEDSAVYLCASSLYALIDTQYFGPGTRLTVL.

The J gene is TRBJ2-5, the V gene TRBV19; D tentatively reads TRBD1 or TRBD2 (5 bases each). Germline values: CDR1 LNHDA, CDR2 SQIVND (reference sequence). V was trimmed by 5 bases and J by 5 bases, leaving 12 bases between them. The CDR3 is 13 residues long. The CDR3 reads CASSFVWGETQYF. CDR3 sequence (DNA): TGTGCCAGTAGTTTTGTCTGGGGGGAGACCCAGTACTTC.

The V gene is TRBV5-1, the J gene TRBJ2-3, with 11 bases identical to TRBD2. The V gene's germline CDR1 is SGHRS and CDR2 YFSETQ. This CDR3 is 15 amino acids long. V shed 0 bases and J 6 bases; nucleotides not matched to a gene: 3. CDR3 sequence reads: CASSLELAGEDTQYF. The CDR3 DNA sequence: TGCGCCAGCAGCTTGGAACTAGCGGGAGAGGATACGCAGTATTTT.

The V and J genes are TRBV27 and TRBJ2-5, with D tentatively TRBD1 or TRBD2 (5 bases each). The tail of the sequence fits TRBJ2-7 better, so the J call may be wrong. CDR1 is MNHEY and CDR2 is SMNVEV in the germline V gene (reference sequence). The CDR3 is made up of 14 amino acids. The CDR3: CASSRRDGGYEQYF. As DNA, the CDR3 is TGTGCCAGCAGTAGAAGGGACGGCGGCTACGAGCAGTACTTC.

This chain joins TRBV5-4 and TRBJ2-7; 13 positions agree with TRBD2. V lost 4 bases, J lost 3 bases, and 4 bases stayed unmatched. The CDR3 consists of 15 residues. The V gene's germline CDR1 is SGHNT and CDR2 YYREEE (reference sequence). The DNA of the CDR3 is TGTGCCAGCAGCCCGGGACTAGCGGGGTTCTACGAGCAGTACTTC. Its protein product is CASSPGLAGFYEQYF.

A word on this clone: The same CDR3 arises from other DNA sequences in this sample as well. This chain uses TRBV5-1 with TRBJ2-3; D is unresolved. The CDR3 loop spans 12 amino acids. CDR1 and CDR2 (germline): SGHRS, YFSETQ. V was trimmed by 0 bases and J by 4 bases, leaving 3 bases between them. CDR3 DNA sequence: TGCGCCAGCAGCTTGGAGGCAGATACGCAGTATTTT. Protein: CASSLEADTQYF.

V and J are TRBV12-1 and TRBJ2-7; the D segment call TRBD2 is taken from the table without a DNA check. TRBV12-1 is an annotated pseudogene. This CDR3 is 15 amino acids long. The CDR3 loop reads CASLLHGRASYEQYF. The DNA of the CDR3 is TGTGCCAGCCTCCTCCATGGGAGGGCCTCCTACGAGCAGTACTTC.

The J gene is TRBJ2-7, the V gene TRBV28; D is uncertain. Germline lookup yields CDR1 MDHEN and CDR2 SYDVKM. V was shortened by 0 bases and J by 0 bases, with 9 bases between the two germline ends. The CDR3 spans 15 residues. Written as DNA, the CDR3 is TGTGCCAGCAGTTTATGGGGGTCGAGCTCCTACGAGCAGTACTTC. Its translation: CASSLWGSSSYEQYF.

J is TRBJ2-3 and V is TRBV9; 11 bases map to TRBD2. V trimming: 4 bases; J trimming: 2 bases; junction bases outside the gene matches: 15. This CDR3 spans 19 amino acids. CDR1 SGDLS and CDR2 YYNGEE come from the germline V gene. In DNA, the CDR3 is TGTGCCAGCAGCCCGAGGAGGGCGGTAGCGGGGGGGAACACAGATACGCAGTATTTT. This codes for CASSPRRAVAGGNTDTQYF.

The chain couples TRBV5-4 to TRBJ1-2; a possible D gene is TRBD1 (5 bases). In germline, CDR1 is SGHNT, CDR2 YYREEE (reference sequence). The CDR3 is 16 residues long. Trimming stripped 3 bases from V and 6 bases from J, with 21 bases between. CDR3 sequence (DNA): TGTGCCAGCAGCTCCGAAGACTACCGGGGCAGACATGGCTACACCTTC. Translating it yields CASSSEDYRGRHGYTF.

Concerning this clone: Because the CDR3's place on the DNA is in doubt, the DNA is left out and the CDR3 is given as listed by TCRdb. The genes are TRBV10-1 and TRBJ2-7; TRBD2, the table's D call, lacks a check against the DNA. Germline V CDR1 and CDR2: WNHNN, SYGVQD (reference sequence). The CDR3 is 14 amino acids long, termini counted. The chain's CDR3 is CASSSGGLVDEQYF.